Each of the 9 T cell receptor beta chains below was sequenced from the same sample in a study of cytomegalovirus exposure and HLA in healthy donors. Use of 60 Vbeta and 13 Jbeta primers characterized the PCR. TCRdb's table, derived via immunoSEQ multiplex PCR, lists solely in-frame clones and lacks some. The profile shows some 91,000 clones, 60% to 65% of them singletons. Specimen: PBMCs. The receptors derive from a human donor in good health.

The CDR3 DNA sequence: TGTGCCAGCAGCTTAGGGACAGGATCTTCGGGCGGCTATGGCTACACCTTC. It is translated as CASSLGTGSSGGYGYTF. This sequence joins TRBV7-8 and TRBJ1-2, with 7 bases identical to TRBD1. CDR1 SGHVS and CDR2 FQNEAQ come from the germline V gene. Trimming removed 1 base from V and 4 bases from J; junction bases left unmatched: 12. This CDR3 is built from 17 residues.

This sequence joins TRBV11-2 and TRBJ2-2, with a weak D call TRBD1 (5 bases). Germline values: CDR1 SGHAT, CDR2 FQNNGV. This CDR3 contains 15 residues. The V and J ends lost 2 bases and 2 bases respectively, with 9 bases between them. This CDR3 is CASSLQGTNTGELFF. The CDR3 nucleotides read TGTGCCAGCAGCTTACAGGGAACTAACACCGGGGAGCTGTTTTTT.

This clone turned up a few times. The chain links TRBV4-2 to TRBJ1-2; no clear D. Trimming took 2 bases from V and 0 from J, leaving 10 bases between them. The CDR3 is 15 residues long. The germline V gene encodes CDR1 LGHNA and CDR2 YNFKEQ. CDR3 region: CASSQLEGSNYGYTF. The CDR3 DNA follows: TGTGCCAGCAGCCAATTAGAGGGATCTAACTATGGCTACACCTTC.

The chain joins TRBV29-1 to TRBJ2-7, with 8 bases identical to TRBD1. Per germline, CDR1 SQVTM and CDR2 ANQGSEA. CDR3 length equals 15 residues. V was clipped by 4 bases and J by 7 bases; unmatched bases: 15. CDR3 sequence: CSVARTGTLLGEQYF. For the CDR3, the DNA is TGCAGCGTTGCCCGGACAGGGACTCTCTTGGGGGAGCAGTACTTC.

This sequence joins TRBV29-1 and TRBJ1-2, with D possibly TRBD1 on 6 matching bases. V was cut by 2 bases and J by 4 bases, with 14 bases left in between. The CDR3 extends over 14 amino acids. Germline V CDR1 and CDR2: SQVTM, ANQGSEA. The CDR3 protein is CSVETARGSYGYTF. The DNA of the CDR3 is TGCAGCGTTGAAACGGCCAGGGGAAGCTATGGCTACACCTTC.

The rearrangement uses TRBV5-6 and TRBJ1-2, with 8 bases identical to TRBD1. CDR3 length: 14 amino acids. V shed 1 base and J 7 bases; nucleotides not matched to a gene: 6. The germline gives CDR1 SGHDT, CDR2 YYEEEE. CDR3 sequence reads: CASSLLPGGGGYTF. CDR3 nucleotide sequence: TGTGCCAGCAGCTTGTTGCCAGGGGGCGGTGGCTACACCTTC.

The chain joins TRBV14 to TRBJ2-7, with 8 bases identical to TRBD2. CDR1 is SGHDN and CDR2 is FVKESK in the germline V gene. Unmatched junction bases numbered 0, after V lost 3 bases and J lost 2 bases. The CDR3 has 13 amino acids. This CDR3 is CASSQRGAYEQYF. In DNA form, the CDR3 reads TGTGCCAGCAGCCAGCGGGGGGCCTACGAGCAGTACTTC.

The rearrangement joins TRBV19 to TRBJ2-3; D unclear. Germline values: CDR1 LNHDA, CDR2 SQIVND (reference sequence). The V gene lost 3 bases and the J gene lost 0 bases, with 7 bases spanning the gap. The CDR3 contains 14 residues. The CDR3 here is CASSMGPSTDTQYF. Written as DNA, the CDR3 is TGTGCCAGTAGTATGGGCCCTAGCACAGATACGCAGTATTTT.

This chain links TRBV5-1 with TRBJ1-1; 7 bases align to TRBD1. The germline V gene has CDR1 SGHRS and CDR2 YFSETQ. V was pared by 1 base and J by 6 bases, with 6 bases of the junction left unmatched. The length of the CDR3 is 14 residues. CDR3 protein: CASSLPTGAPEAFF. The CDR3 DNA follows: TGCGCCAGCAGCTTGCCTACAGGGGCCCCTGAAGCTTTCTTT.